This entry lists 14 T cell receptor beta chains sequenced from one sample in a study of cytomegalovirus exposure and HLA in healthy donors. The PCR was carried out with 60 Vbeta primers and 13 Jbeta primers. Only in-frame clones appear in the TCRdb table, and some are missing; sequencing was by immunoSEQ multiplex PCR. The profile shows about 160,000 clones, around 64% of them singletons. What was sequenced was PBMCs. These receptors came from a woman aged 25-40 years in good health and CMV-seronegative.

This chain joins TRBV6-5 and TRBJ1-2; D is ambiguous. V was shortened by 6 bases and J by 4 bases, with 15 bases between the two germline ends. Germline V lookup: CDR1 MNHEY, CDR2 SVGAGI. The CDR3 has 14 residues. The CDR3 nucleotides read TGTGCCAGCAGACGCTCTGGGGAGTCCTATGGCTACACCTTC. Amino acid sequence: CASRRSGESYGYTF.

The chain carries TRBV21-1 and TRBJ2-3; no check of the table's D call, TRBD2, against the DNA was made. TRBV21-1 is annotated as a pseudogene. There are 14 residues in the CDR3. As DNA, the CDR3 is TGTGCCAGCGCTCGCGGGCGAGGGACAGATACGCAGTATTTT. It encodes CASARGRGTDTQYF.

The chain couples TRBV12-2 to TRBJ2-6; TRBD2, the table's D call, lacks a check against the DNA. TRBV12-2 has pseudogene status. CDR3 length: 19 amino acids. CDR3 sequence (DNA): TGTGCAAGTCGTTATGTGGTAGCGGGAGGGCCGTGTGGGGCCAACGTCCTGACTTTC. As protein: CASRYVVAGGPCGANVLTF.

The V gene is TRBV5-6, the J gene TRBJ2-3; no definite D call. Germline assignment: CDR1 SGHDT and CDR2 YYEEEE. Between the trimmed V and J ends, which lost 1 base and 0 bases, there was a span of 15 bases. This CDR3 is built from 17 residues. The CDR3 bases are TGTGCCAGCAGCTTGACCCCTCGCGGAACTAGCACAGATACGCAGTATTTT. Protein product: CASSLTPRGTSTDTQYF.

The chain carries TRBV28 and TRBJ2-5, with 10 bases lining up with TRBD2. This CDR3 spans 14 amino acids. J was trimmed by 4 bases and V by 6 bases; bases with no gene match: 5. Germline CDR1 is MDHEN and CDR2 is SYDVKM. CDR3 amino acids: CASSPPSGGETQYF. DNA of the CDR3: TGTGCCAGCAGCCCCCCTAGCGGGGGAGAGACCCAGTACTTC.

The rearrangement joins TRBV28 to TRBJ1-5; tentatively, D is TRBD1 (5 bases). The germline V gene encodes CDR1 MDHEN and CDR2 SYDVKM. The CDR3 runs 15 residues. The V and J ends lost 5 bases and 7 bases respectively, with 18 bases between them. Here the CDR3 DNA reads TGTGCCAGCAGTCCCGGGGGGAGGGCACGCCAGCCCCAGCATTTT. Amino acid sequence: CASSPGGRARQPQHF.

About this clone itself: An end of the junction differs from the germline gene, which may be a read error. The rearrangement links TRBV2 to TRBJ1-2; a weak D match, TRBD1 (5 bases). CDR1 is SNHLY, CDR2 FYNNEI, per germline. The CDR3 extends over 15 amino acids. The DNA of the CDR3 is TGTGCCAGCAGTGAAGATGGGGCACCTAACTATGGCTACCCCTTC. Amino acids: CASSEDGAPNYGYPF. The variable domain in full, with the rest retrieved from reference TRBV2 and TRBJ1-2, is EPEVTQTPSHQVTQMGQEVILRCVPISNHLYFYWYRQILGQKVEFLVSFYNNEISEKSEIFDDQFSVERPDGSNFTLKIRSTKLEDSAMYFCASSEDGAPNYGYPFGSGTRLTVV.

This clone was picked up a small number of times. The gene calls are TRBV19 and TRBJ2-1, with D possibly being TRBD2 (7 bases). Per the germline V gene, CDR1 is LNHDA and CDR2 is SQIVND (reference sequence). V lost 3 bases and J 4 bases, leaving 16 bases between the germline ends. The CDR3 is 16 residues long. DNA of the CDR3: TGTGCCAGTAGTATCCAAGGGGGAGGGTTATACAATGAGCAGTTCTTC. It specifies CASSIQGGGLYNEQFF.

The J gene is TRBJ2-7, the V gene TRBV2; 8 positions agree with TRBD1. Looked up from germline, CDR1 is SNHLY and CDR2 is FYNNEI. The CDR3 contains 14 residues. V lost 6 bases to trimming and J lost 3 bases; unmatched junction nucleotides: 7. In nucleotides, the CDR3 is TGTGCCAGCAGCGGACAGGGATTGCGCTACGAGCAGTACTTC. This gives the protein CASSGQGLRYEQYF.

CDR3 in DNA: TGTGCCAGTAGTATCGGGGTAGCGGGAGATAATGAGCAGTTCTTC. Protein product: CASSIGVAGDNEQFF. This sequence joins TRBV19 and TRBJ2-1; TRBD2 aligns across 9 bases. Per germline, CDR1 LNHDA and CDR2 SQIVND (reference sequence). The CDR3 totals 15 residues. With V trimmed by 3 bases and J by 7 bases, 7 bases remained unmatched.

In this sample, this clone turned up a few times. This chain uses TRBV6-5 with TRBJ2-1; no reliable D call. CDR3 length equals 13 residues. Deletions cut 0 bases from V and 6 bases from J, with 6 bases between. Germline V gene lookup returns CDR1 MNHEY and CDR2 SVGAGI. DNA for the CDR3: TGTGCCAGCAGTTACTCTAGATCCAATGAGCAGTTCTTC. It is translated as CASSYSRSNEQFF.

This clone was detected only a few times. This chain uses TRBV5-1 with TRBJ1-6; 7 bases match TRBD1. This CDR3 is 14 amino acids long. Trimming took 0 bases from V and 7 from J; bases not matched to a gene: 1. CDR1 SGHRS and CDR2 YFSETQ come from the germline V gene. The CDR3 spells CASSLGQGNSPLHF. CDR3 coding DNA: TGCGCCAGCAGCTTGGGACAGGGAAATTCACCCCTCCACTTT. Filled out from reference TRBV5-1 and TRBJ1-6, the complete variable domain reads KAGVTQTPRYLIKTRGQQVTLSCSPISGHRSVSWYQQTPGQGLQFLFEYFSETQRNKGNFPGRFSGRQFSNSRSEMNVSTLELGDSALYLCASSLGQGNSPLHFGNGTRLTVT.

The gene calls are TRBV5-6 and TRBJ2-5; possible D gene TRBD2, 6 bases. CDR1 SGHDT and CDR2 YYEEEE come from the germline V gene. V was shortened by 4 bases and J by 2 bases, with 12 bases between the two germline ends. This CDR3 is 14 amino acids long. CDR3 sequence (DNA): TGTGCCAGCAGCCAGATAGCGGTTCAAGAGACCCAGTACTTC. It yields the protein CASSQIAVQETQYF.

V gene TRBV27 combines with J gene TRBJ2-2; possibly TRBD1 for D (5 bases). V was cut by 3 bases and J by 0 bases, with 8 bases left in between. The CDR3 extends over 15 amino acids. Germline V gene lookup returns CDR1 MNHEY and CDR2 SMNVEV (reference sequence). The CDR3 spells CASSFLQANTGELFF. The DNA of the CDR3 is TGTGCCAGCAGTTTCCTACAGGCGAACACCGGGGAGCTGTTTTTT.